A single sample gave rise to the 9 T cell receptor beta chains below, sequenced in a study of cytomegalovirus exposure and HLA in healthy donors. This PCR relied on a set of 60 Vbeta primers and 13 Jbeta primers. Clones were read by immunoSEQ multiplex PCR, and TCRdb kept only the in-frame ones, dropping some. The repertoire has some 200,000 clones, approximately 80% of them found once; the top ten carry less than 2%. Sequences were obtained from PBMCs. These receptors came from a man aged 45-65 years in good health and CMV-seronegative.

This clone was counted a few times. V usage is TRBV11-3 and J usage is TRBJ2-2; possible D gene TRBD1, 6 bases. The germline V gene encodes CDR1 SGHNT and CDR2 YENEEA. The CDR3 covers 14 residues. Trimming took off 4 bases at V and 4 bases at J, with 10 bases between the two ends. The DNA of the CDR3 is TGTGCCAGCAGCTCAACAGGGCCCACCGGGGAGCTGTTTTTT. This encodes CASSSTGPTGELFF.

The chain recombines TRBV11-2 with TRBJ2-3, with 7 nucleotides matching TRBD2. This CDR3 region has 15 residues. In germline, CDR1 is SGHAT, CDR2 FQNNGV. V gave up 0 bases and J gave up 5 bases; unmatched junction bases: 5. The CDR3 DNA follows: TGTGCCAGCAGCTTAGAGGGAGGGCAGAGAGATACGCAGTATTTT. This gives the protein CASSLEGGQRDTQYF.

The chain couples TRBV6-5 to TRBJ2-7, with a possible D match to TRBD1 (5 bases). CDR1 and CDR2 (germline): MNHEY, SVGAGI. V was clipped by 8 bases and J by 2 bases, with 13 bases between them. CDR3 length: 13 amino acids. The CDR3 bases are TGTGCCAGCGCGGCCAGGGCGCCCTACGAGCAGTACTTC. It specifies CASAARAPYEQYF.

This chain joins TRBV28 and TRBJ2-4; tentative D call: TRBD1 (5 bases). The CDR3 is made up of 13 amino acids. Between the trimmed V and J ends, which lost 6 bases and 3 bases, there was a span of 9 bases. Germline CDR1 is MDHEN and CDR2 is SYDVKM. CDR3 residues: CASRGHGKNIQYF. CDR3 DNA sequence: TGTGCCAGCAGGGGGCATGGCAAAAACATTCAGTACTTC.

In DNA form, the CDR3 reads TGTGCCAGCAGTTTTCAGGGGGTTAGGTACGAGCAGTACTTC. This gives the protein CASSFQGVRYEQYF. The chain couples TRBV28 to TRBJ2-7; 7 bases are shared with TRBD1. The CDR3 is 14 amino acids. Germline trimming cut 3 bases from V and 4 bases from J; bases unmatched to any gene: 6. Germline CDR1 MDHEN, CDR2 SYDVKM.

CDR3 sequence: CASSPSPLAGTDTQYF. The CDR3 nucleotides read TGCGCCAGCAGCCCGTCCCCCCTAGCGGGCACAGATACGCAGTATTTT. The J gene is TRBJ2-3, the V gene TRBV5-1; 7 bases match TRBD2. This CDR3 contains 16 residues. With 4 bases clipped from V and 1 base from J, the junction kept 9 bases outside the gene matches. CDR1 SGHRS and CDR2 YFSETQ come from the germline V gene.

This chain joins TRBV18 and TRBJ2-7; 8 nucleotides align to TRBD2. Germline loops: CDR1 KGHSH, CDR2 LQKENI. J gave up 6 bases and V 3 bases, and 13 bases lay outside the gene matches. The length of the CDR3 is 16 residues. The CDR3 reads CASSPSASGSGGEQYF. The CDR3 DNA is TGTGCCAGCTCACCCTCGGCCAGCGGGAGTGGAGGCGAGCAGTACTTC.

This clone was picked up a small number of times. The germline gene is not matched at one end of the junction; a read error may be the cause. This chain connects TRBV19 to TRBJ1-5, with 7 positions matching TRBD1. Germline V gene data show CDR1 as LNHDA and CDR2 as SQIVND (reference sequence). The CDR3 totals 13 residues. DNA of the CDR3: TGTGCCAGTAGTATAGGGCCGGGACAGCCCCTGGATTTT. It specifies CASSIGPGQPLDF.

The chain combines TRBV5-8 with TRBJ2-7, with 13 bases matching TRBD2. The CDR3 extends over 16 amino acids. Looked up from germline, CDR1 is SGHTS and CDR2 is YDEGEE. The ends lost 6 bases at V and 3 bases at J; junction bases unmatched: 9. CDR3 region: CASTKLAGGPDYEQYF. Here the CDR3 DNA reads TGTGCCAGCACCAAACTAGCGGGAGGGCCTGACTACGAGCAGTACTTC. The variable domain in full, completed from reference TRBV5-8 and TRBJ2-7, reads EAGVTQSPTHLIKTRGQQATLRCSPISGHTSVYWYQQALGLGLQFLLWYDEGEERNRGNFPPRFSGRQFPNYSSELNVNALELEDSALYLCASTKLAGGPDYEQYFGPGTRLTVT.